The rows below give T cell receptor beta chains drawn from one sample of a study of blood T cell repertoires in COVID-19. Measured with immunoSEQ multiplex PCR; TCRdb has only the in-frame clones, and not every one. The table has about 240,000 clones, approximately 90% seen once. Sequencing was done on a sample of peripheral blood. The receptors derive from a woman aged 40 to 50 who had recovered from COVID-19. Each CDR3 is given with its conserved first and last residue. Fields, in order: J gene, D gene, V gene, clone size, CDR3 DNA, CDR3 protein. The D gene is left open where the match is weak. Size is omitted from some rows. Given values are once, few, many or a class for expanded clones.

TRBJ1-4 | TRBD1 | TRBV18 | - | TGTGCCAGCTCACCCGGGACAGCGAATGAAAAACTGTTTTTT | CASSPGTANEKLFF
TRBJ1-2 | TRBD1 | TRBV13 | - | TGTGCCAGCAGCTTCCCCATTCCCGGGACAGGGGGCGGTGGCTACACCTTC | CASSFPIPGTGGGGYTF
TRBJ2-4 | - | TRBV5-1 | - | TGCGCCAGCAGCTTGGAGGTTCAGGGCCCCCGCATTCAGTACTTC | CASSLEVQGPRIQYF
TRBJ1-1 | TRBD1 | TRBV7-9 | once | TGTGCCAGCAGCTTAGCCGGGACAGCCCCTAACACTGAAGCTTTCTTT | CASSLAGTAPNTEAFF
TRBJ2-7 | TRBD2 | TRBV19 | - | TGTGCCAGTAGTATGGGCTCTAGCGGGGCCACCTACGAGCAGTACTTC | CASSMGSSGATYEQYF
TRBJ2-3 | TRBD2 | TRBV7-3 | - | TGTGCCAGCAGCCCAGCGGGAGGACGCACAGATACGCAGTATTTT | CASSPAGGRTDTQYF
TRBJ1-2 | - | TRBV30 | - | TGTGCCTGGAGTCCCGGCCGGGAGGGGGGCTACACCTTC | CAWSPGREGGYTF
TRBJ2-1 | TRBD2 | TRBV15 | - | TGTGCCACCAGGGGGCCTAGCGGGAGGGCCTACAATGAGCAGTTCTTC | CATRGPSGRAYNEQFF
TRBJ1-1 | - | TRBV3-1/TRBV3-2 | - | TGTGCCAGCAGCCAAGTCAGGGTCGCTGGAGCTTTCTTT | CASSQVRVAGAFF
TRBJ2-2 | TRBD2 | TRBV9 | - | TGTGCCAGCAGCCCGAGCCGGGGGGCCGGGGAGCTGTTTTTT | CASSPSRGAGELFF
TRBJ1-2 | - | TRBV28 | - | TGTGCCAGCAAGGAAGTGGGCCCGAACTATGGCTACACCTTC | CASKEVGPNYGYTF
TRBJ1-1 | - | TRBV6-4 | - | TGTGCCAGCAGACCCACTGGGGGCCCCACGTCCAGTGAAGCTTTCTTT | CASRPTGGPTSSEAFF
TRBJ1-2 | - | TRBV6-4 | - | TGTGCCAGCAGTGACTCAAGGCGCAGGTCCACCTTC | CASSDSRRRSTF
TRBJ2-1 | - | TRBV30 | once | TGTGCCTGGAGTGTCCTAGGATACAATGAGCAGTTCTTC | CAWSVLGYNEQFF
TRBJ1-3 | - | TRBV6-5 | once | TGTGCCAGCGTTCCGGGAAGATGGGGAAACACCATATATTTT | CASVPGRWGNTIYF
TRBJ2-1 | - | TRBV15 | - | TGTGCCACCAGCAGAGATCCGAATGAGCAGTTCTTC | CATSRDPNEQFF
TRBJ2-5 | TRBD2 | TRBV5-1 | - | TGCGCCAGCACCCTAGCGGGTACGGGTCGGGAGACCCAGTACTTC | CASTLAGTGRETQYF
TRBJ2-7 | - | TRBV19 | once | TGTGCCAGTAGTATAGGGCCCGTAAGCTCCTACGAGCAGTACTTC | CASSIGPVSSYEQYF
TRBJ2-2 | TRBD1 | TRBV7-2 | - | TGTGCCAGCAGTCAGGGGGCGGGCGGGGAGCTGTTTTTT | CASSQGAGGELFF
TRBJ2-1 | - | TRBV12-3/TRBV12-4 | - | TGTGCCAGCAGTTTAGTCCGCGGCGATGAGCAGTTCTTC | CASSLVRGDEQFF
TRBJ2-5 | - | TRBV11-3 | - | TGTGCCAGCAGCTTAGGGGGGCTCGGGGAGACCCAGTACTTC | CASSLGGLGETQYF
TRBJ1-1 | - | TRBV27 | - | TGTGCCAGCAGGAGGGCCATGAACACTGAAGCTTTCTTT | CASRRAMNTEAFF
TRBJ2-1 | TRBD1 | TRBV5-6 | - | TGTGCCAGCAGCGGGGACAGGGGGGCCAGCGGGAGCGGGTTCTTC | CASSGDRGASGSGFF
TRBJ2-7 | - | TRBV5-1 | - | TGCGCCAGCGGCCAGGGGGGCGTCTCCTACGAGCAGTACTTC | CASGQGGVSYEQYF
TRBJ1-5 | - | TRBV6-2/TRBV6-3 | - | TGTGCCAGCAGTTACGGCCATCAGCCCCAGCATTTT | CASSYGHQPQHF
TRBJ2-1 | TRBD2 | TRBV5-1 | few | TGCGCCAGCAGCTTGGGGACTAGCGGCTACAATGAGCAGTTCTTC | CASSLGTSGYNEQFF
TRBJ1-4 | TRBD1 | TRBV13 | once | TGTGCCAGCAGCTTGCAAGGACAGGGACGGGGTGAAAAACTGTTTTTT | CASSLQGQGRGEKLFF
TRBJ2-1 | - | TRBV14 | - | TGTGCCAGCAGCCCTTCCTTGGGGCGGGGATCGAACAATGAGCAGTTCTTC | CASSPSLGRGSNNEQFF
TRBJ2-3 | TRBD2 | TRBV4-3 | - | TGCGCCAGCAGCCAGTGGGGGGGACTAGCGGGAGTCACAGATACGCAGTATTTT | CASSQWGGLAGVTDTQYF
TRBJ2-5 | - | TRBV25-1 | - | TGTGCCAGCAGTGAACGGTGGGGGCCGAACCAAGAGACCCAGTACTTC | CASSERWGPNQETQYF
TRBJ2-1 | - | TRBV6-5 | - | TGTGCCACTCGGCAGGGCGTCAATGAGCAGTTCTTC | CATRQGVNEQFF
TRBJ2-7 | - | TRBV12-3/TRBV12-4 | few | TGTGCCAGCACTGGAGGAACCTACGAGCAGTACTTC | CASTGGTYEQYF
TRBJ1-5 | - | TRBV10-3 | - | TGTGCCATCAGTGAGGCCGGGACTCTCGATCAGCCCCAGCATTTT | CAISEAGTLDQPQHF
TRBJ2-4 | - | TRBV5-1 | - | TGCGCCAGCAGCTTGGTTCCAGGGAACCCCCAAAACATTCAGTACTTC | CASSLVPGNPQNIQYF
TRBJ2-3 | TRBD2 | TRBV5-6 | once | TGTGCCAGCAGCTTGGGACTAGCGGCGGGGGGGCAGTATTTT | CASSLGLAAGGQYF
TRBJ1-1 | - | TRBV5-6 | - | TGTGCCAGCAGCCGTTTGGCGGGTAAGGCTGAAGCTTTCTTT | CASSRLAGKAEAFF
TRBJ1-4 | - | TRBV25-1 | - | TGTGCCAGCAGGCCCCTGGGGGCGGCTAATGAAAAACTGTTTTTT | CASRPLGAANEKLFF
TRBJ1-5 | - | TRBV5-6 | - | TGTGCCAGCAGCTTGCAGGCAGGGCCCAATCAGCCCCAGCATTTT | CASSLQAGPNQPQHF
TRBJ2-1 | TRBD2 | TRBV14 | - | TGTGCCAGCAGCCCGACGGGGACTAGGGGTGCTGAGCAGTTCTTC | CASSPTGTRGAEQFF
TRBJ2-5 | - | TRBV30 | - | TGTGCCTGGAGTGTGGGGCCCTACCAAGAGACCCAGTACTTC | CAWSVGPYQETQYF
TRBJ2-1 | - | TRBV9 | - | TGTGCCAGCCGGAGCTCCTACAATGAGCAGTTCTTC | CASRSSYNEQFF
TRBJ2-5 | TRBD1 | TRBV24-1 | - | TGTGCCACCTCCCAGGGGGCGCGGGAGACCCAGTACTTC | CATSQGARETQYF
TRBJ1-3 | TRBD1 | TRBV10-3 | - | TGTGCCATCAAAGGGACAGACTCTGGAAACACCATATATTTT | CAIKGTDSGNTIYF
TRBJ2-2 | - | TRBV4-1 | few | TGCGCCAGCAGCCATGACCGGGACTCCGCTCAAACCGGGGAGCTGTTTTTT | CASSHDRDSAQTGELFF
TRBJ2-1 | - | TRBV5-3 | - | TGTGCCAGAAGCTTGGTTCCAGCCCCGGGAAACAATGAGCAGTTCTTC | CARSLVPAPGNNEQFF
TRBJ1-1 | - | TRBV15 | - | TGTGCCACCAGCAGAGGGGGGGGCACTGAAGCTTTCTTT | CATSRGGGTEAFF
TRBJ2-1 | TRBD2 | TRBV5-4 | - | TGTGCCAGCAGCGGGGGACTAGCGGGAGGGCGAGCCTACAATGAGCAGTTCTTC | CASSGGLAGGRAYNEQFF
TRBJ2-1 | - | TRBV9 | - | TGTGCCAGCAGCGTAGCGGCCTCCGGGTACAATGAGCAGTTCTTC | CASSVAASGYNEQFF
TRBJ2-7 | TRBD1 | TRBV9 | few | TGTGCCAGCAGCGTAGGGGACAGGGGCTACGAGCAGTACTTC | CASSVGDRGYEQYF
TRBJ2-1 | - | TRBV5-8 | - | TGTGCCAGCAGCTTGGGTAGCGGCTACAATGAGCAGTTCTTC | CASSLGSGYNEQFF
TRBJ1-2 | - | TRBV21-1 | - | TGTGCCAGCAGCCCCCGGACAGGCAATGGCTACACCTTC | CASSPRTGNGYTF
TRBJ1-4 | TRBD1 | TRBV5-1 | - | TGCGCCAGCAGCCCTCCCGGACAGGCGTTTGAAAAACTGTTTTTT | CASSPPGQAFEKLFF
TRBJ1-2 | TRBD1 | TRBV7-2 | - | TGTGCCAGCAGCGCCCGAAGAGTAGACAGGGGGCATGGCTATGGCTACACCTTC | CASSARRVDRGHGYGYTF
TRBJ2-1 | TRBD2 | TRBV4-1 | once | TGCGCCAGCAGCCAAGATCCCTGGACTAGCGGGAGTTCGCAGTTCTTC | CASSQDPWTSGSSQFF